One TCR beta chain is described in this entry. The antigen is unknown. Data came from immunoSEQ multiplex PCR; TCRdb stores just in-frame clones and leaves some out. The top ten hold approximately 4% of the sample, which has some 130,000 clones, roughly 80% seen once. The data are from a study of T cell responses to AZD1222 COVID-19 vaccine. With V trimmed by 6 bases and J by 1 base, 6 bases remained unmatched. CDR3 length: 15 residues. CDR1 MNHEY and CDR2 SVGAGI come from the germline V gene. Study results and caveats: Only a handful of AZD1222 recipients, several in all, had baseline seropositivity.

This receptor was identified in an adult in good health. Material: peripheral blood, obtained on day 0 of AZD1222 vaccination. The chain uses TRBV6-5 and TRBJ1-5, with 7 bases identical to TRBD1. The CDR3 nucleotides read TGTGCCAGCAGACTGACAGGGTTGAGCAATCAGCCCCAGCATTTT. Amino acid sequence: CASRLTGLSNQPQHF.